This record looks at one T cell receptor beta chain sequence and its context. Its antigen remains undetermined. Base qualities are not provided; no much larger clone lies one nucleotide away. The cohort was made up of 650 to 700 healthy bone marrow donors. All cohort members were sampled while nominally healthy, although unrecorded immune exposures were likely present. The donor was CMV seronegative and was included in the group of about 400 seronegative cohort members. Each donor provided a peripheral blood sample, and peripheral blood mononuclear cells were used for TCR beta sequencing. Genomic DNA extraction from the blood cell samples was performed with the Qiagen DNeasy Blood Extraction Kit. Reading from cysteine to phenylalanine, the CDR3 counts 14 amino acids. Only the CDR3 DNA is retained, 42 bases long and in frame from the first base. Sequences SGHTA (CDR1) and FQGTGA (CDR2) are obtained from the germline V gene. V is shortened by 6 bases, J by 6 bases, and the region joining them spans 15 bases.

These data come from a study of cytomegalovirus exposure and HLA in healthy donors (dated by TCRdb to the late 2010s). Turning to the overall study: An earlier analysis of roughly 500 of the donors reported 250 to 350 Gb of sequence data and 95 million to 120 million unique TCR beta sequences obtained from approximately 180 million T cells. An early release covering about 600 HLA-typed donors comprised approximately 300 gigabases of sequencing data and roughly 86 million unique TCR sequences. Of the roughly 400 genotyped donors, around 81% fell in the genetic ancestry cluster associated with self-reported Caucasian donors. The study aimed to test whether cataloging public T cell receptors could reveal signatures of past pathogen exposure. The study profiled the T cell repertoires of more than 500 subjects by immunosequencing and related them to cytomegalovirus serostatus. Along with the approximately 670-subject first cohort, a separate validation cohort of over a hundred different subjects was used. To predict cytomegalovirus infection status, the study brought together high-throughput TCR immunosequencing, statistical association of individual TCRs with disease status, and machine learning. A later analysis re-examined previously published TCR beta repertoires from just over 650 donors and added high-resolution HLA genotyping to investigate patterns of TCR occurrence. The later analysis used no new phenotypic data to find candidate immune exposures, relying instead on TCR beta sequences and their occurrence across donors. In an earlier analysis of roughly 540 of the donors, high-throughput TCR beta sequencing was used to judge whether each TCR beta V gene segment behaved as functional or pseudogenic. Donor age, sex, ethnicity and CMV serostatus were compiled together with the repertoire data. A later genetic analysis used genome-wide SNP genotypes for about three fifths of the 666 donors, treating that subset as a discovery cohort. Every repertoire in the discovery cohort had been generated on one and the same sequencing platform. Class I and class II HLA loci were covered by the typing at four-digit resolution. Typing coverage differed by locus: A, B, C, DRB1 and DQB1 were typed in roughly 620-630 donors, DQA1 in approximately 520, DPA1 in roughly 590, and DPB1 in roughly 450. Several DR-DQ haplotypes were handled as single units for association and clustering because linkage in the cohort was strong. Among some 400 genotyped donors of the cohort, an average of approximately 200,000 unique TCR beta nucleotide sequences was sequenced per donor, of which 15% to 20% were non-productive. Findings and caveats that apply to the study as a whole: Some IMGT-functional V segments, including TRBV6-2 and TRBV6-3, could not be distinguished by the 87-base-pair reads and were therefore excluded. A later analysis associated roughly 17,000 TCR beta sequences with specific HLA alleles at a false discovery rate of 0.05. An earlier analysis of 587 of the donors showed that most TCR beta V segments appeared in productive rearrangements either about 87% or about 30% of the time, which broadly matched IMGT annotations. In a later analysis, most CMV-associated TCR beta chains were found to appear HLA-restricted, with HLA associations seemingly driven largely by CMV exposure. Roughly uniform sequencing depth across donors was assumed in presence/absence analyses, although this assumption may not hold. The authors suggested that the approach could potentially be generalized to other disease states and immunological phenotypes. In this cohort, only TCR beta chains were sequenced, and detectable features were limited by the absence of alpha or paired-chain data. A group of highly shared sequence variants was considered likely to be a technical artifact of the sequencing pipeline. In a later analysis, HLA-associated TCR beta chains were found to be more clonally expanded and to have lower generation probabilities than equally common non-associated chains. Because some donors lacked HLA typing at each locus, the association tests relied only on the typed subset. Several of the top co-occurrence clusters appeared to be linked to parvovirus B19, influenza, CMV and Epstein-Barr virus, according to a later analysis. CMV serostatus was the only immune exposure information available for the cohort. Correlated functional status among segregating V segments might be attributable to linkage disequilibrium, but an unknown experimental factor could not be ruled out. A later genetic analysis associated a missense DCLRE1C variant with V-gene and J-gene trimming of TCR beta chains, and an independent cohort replicated the association. A further reported finding was that TCR beta sequences accurately predicted the HLA-A and HLA-B alleles for most subjects in the first cohort. In the study, 150 to 200 TCR beta chains were listed as associated with cytomegalovirus. Because counts were too low, 15 to 20 rarely observed V segments, including chromosome 9 orphons, were left out of the earlier analysis of 587 of the donors. The classifier was reported to diagnose cytomegalovirus status with high specificity and sensitivity in both the original cohort and the validation cohort. Most TCR sequences were seen in very few donors, while some public TCRs were found in many individuals. A few of the identified cytomegalovirus-associated TCR beta chains were confirmed in vitro to be specific for cytomegalovirus antigens. A later analysis found that TCR association rates varied across HLA loci, with DRB1 alleles showing the most associated TCRs and HLA-C alleles the fewest. Strong co-occurrence of HLA alleles, especially DR and DQ, made assigning TCR associations to individual alleles difficult. Compared with the roughly 700-donor mean, donors in an Asian-associated ancestry cluster had fewer N-insertions in productive TCRs, according to a later genetic analysis.

The method behind the library was the immunoSEQ multiplex PCR assay. For the multiplex PCR, a mixture combining 60 forward primers for TCR Vbeta segments and 13 reverse primers for TCR Jbeta segments was used. Amplification of the CDR3 region of rearranged TCR beta genes was performed with a multiplex PCR assay on genomic DNA. Amplified TCR beta libraries were sequenced as 87-base-pair reads on the Illumina HiSeq System. From the authors' description of their analysis: A later analysis tallied tens of millions of unique TCR beta chains across the 666 repertoires, and 10 million to 11 million of those chains were shared by two or more donors. Raw reads were error-corrected and collapsed into unique sequences with a nearest-neighbor algorithm that merged closely related sequences to remove PCR and sequencing errors. CDR3 sequences were aligned to IMGT reference sequences to assign V, D and J gene segments. For a sequence to be retained, a match of at least six nucleotides to both a V gene segment and a J gene segment was required. A rearrangement was called productive if the CDR3 had no stop codons and remained in frame with V and J, and every other rearrangement was called non-productive. Following IMGT convention, CDR3 was defined as the stretch from the second conserved V-encoded cysteine to the conserved J-encoded phenylalanine. Sequences without an unambiguous match to a single V gene segment were excluded from the earlier analysis of several hundred of the donors. In an earlier analysis of some 590 of the donors, a V segment was called functional when productive rearrangements were above 56.7%, and segregating when the standard deviation between donors exceeded 5%. A statistical classification framework was built to diagnose cytomegalovirus status from the catalog of TCR beta chain sequences. In a later analysis, TCR nucleotide sequences were compared against IMGT/GENE-DB human TR gene sequences so that V and J genes could be assigned. A later analysis assigned CDR3 sequences and most-parsimonious VDJ recombination scenarios with the TCRdist pipeline. In a later analysis, each TCR beta chain was defined by its CDR3 amino acid sequence together with its V-gene family, and reads without a unique V-gene family were excluded. In a later analysis, approximately 590 highly shared, low-generation-probability nucleotide sequences were removed to address suspected cross-contamination and a sequencing artifact. A later analysis calculated a clonal expansion index for each public chain from normalized within-repertoire ranks of inferred template counts. In a later analysis, generation probabilities were computed using a VDJ recombination model fitted to out-of-frame rearrangements, and the results were checked against IGoR. Hypergeometric tests were used in a later analysis to score TCR-TCR, TCR-HLA and TCR-CMV co-occurrence, with a repertoire-size bias correction applied to the TCR pairs. False discovery rates were estimated in a later analysis by permuting HLA or CMV assignments 20 times. A later analysis grouped co-occurring TCRs with DBSCAN, adding TCRdist sequence similarity when clustering within HLA-allele-positive subsets. Co-occurrence clustering excluded repertoires with fewer than 30,000 or more than 120,000 public chains, plus five with anomalous nucleotide sharing. The immuneACCESS repertoire file appears here via TCRdb, limited to in-frame rearrangements. These files lack a portion of the clones; in checked studies, under half of the deficit traces to unresolved V genes, and the cause of the others is not known. Clonal size and the V and J genes are those of that table, whereas D and trimming came from the DNA. Present in this sample are 170,000 or so clones, roughly 87% of which were seen just once. The ten largest clonotypes hold about 0.5% of the sample.

The sample was PBMCs. This receptor was obtained from a woman in her fifties or sixties in good health and CMV-seronegative. Here the chain combines TRBV7-3 and TRBJ2-1; the D gene is possibly TRBD2, with 5 bases matching. The DNA sequence is as follows: TGTGCCAGCAGTTCGGACTGGACCATCAATGAGCAGTTCTTC. This translates into CASSSDWTINEQFF.